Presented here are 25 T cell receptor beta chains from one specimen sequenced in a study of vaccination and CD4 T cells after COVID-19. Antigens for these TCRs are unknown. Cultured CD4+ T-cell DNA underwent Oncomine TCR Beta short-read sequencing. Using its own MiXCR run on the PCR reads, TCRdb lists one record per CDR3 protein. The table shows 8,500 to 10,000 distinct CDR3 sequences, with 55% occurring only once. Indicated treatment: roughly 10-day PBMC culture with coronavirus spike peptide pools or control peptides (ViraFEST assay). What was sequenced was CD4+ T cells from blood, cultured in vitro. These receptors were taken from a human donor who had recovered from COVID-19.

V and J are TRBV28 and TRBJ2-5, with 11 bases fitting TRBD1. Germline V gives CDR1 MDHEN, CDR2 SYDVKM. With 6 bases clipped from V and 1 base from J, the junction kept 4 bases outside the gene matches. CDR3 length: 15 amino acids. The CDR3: CASRGGTGGQETQYF. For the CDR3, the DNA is TGTGCCAGCAGGGGTGGGACAGGGGGCCAAGAGACCCAGTACTTC. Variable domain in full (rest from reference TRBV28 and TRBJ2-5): DVKVTQSSRYLVKRTGEKVFLECVQDMDHENMFWYRQDPGLGLRLIYFSYDVKMKEKGDIPEGYSVSREKKERFSLILESASTNQTSMYLCASRGGTGGQETQYFGPGTRLLVL.

The chain's CDR3 is CSVRDSNQPQHF. The CDR3 region has the DNA TGCAGCGTGAGAGATAGCAATCAGCCCCAGCATTTT. The J gene is TRBJ1-5, the V gene TRBV29-1; D is ambiguous. Germline V lookup: CDR1 SQVTM, CDR2 ANQGSEA. Trimming shortened V by 6 bases and J by 0 bases, and 6 bases separated the two germline ends. The CDR3 runs 12 residues.

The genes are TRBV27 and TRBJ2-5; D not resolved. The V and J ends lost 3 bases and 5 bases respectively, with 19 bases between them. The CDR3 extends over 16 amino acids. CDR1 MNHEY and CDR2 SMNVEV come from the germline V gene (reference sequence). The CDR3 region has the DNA TGTGCCAGCAGTTTGGGCTCACCGCATTTCAGGGAGACCCAGTACTTC. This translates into CASSLGSPHFRETQYF.

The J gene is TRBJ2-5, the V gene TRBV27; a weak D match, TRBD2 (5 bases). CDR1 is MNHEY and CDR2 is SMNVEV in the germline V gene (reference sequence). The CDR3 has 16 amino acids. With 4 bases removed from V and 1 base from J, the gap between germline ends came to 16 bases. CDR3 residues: CASSSSRMGSQETQYF. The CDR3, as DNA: TGTGCCAGCAGTTCCTCGCGCATGGGGAGCCAAGAGACCCAGTACTTC.

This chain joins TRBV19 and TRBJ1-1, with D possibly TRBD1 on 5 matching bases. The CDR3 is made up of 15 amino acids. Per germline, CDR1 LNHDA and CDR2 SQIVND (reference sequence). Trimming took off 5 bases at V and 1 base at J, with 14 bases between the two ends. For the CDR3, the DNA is TGTGCCAGTAGTGAGTTCGGGGGGGGGAACACTGAAGCTTTCTTT. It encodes CASSEFGGGNTEAFF.

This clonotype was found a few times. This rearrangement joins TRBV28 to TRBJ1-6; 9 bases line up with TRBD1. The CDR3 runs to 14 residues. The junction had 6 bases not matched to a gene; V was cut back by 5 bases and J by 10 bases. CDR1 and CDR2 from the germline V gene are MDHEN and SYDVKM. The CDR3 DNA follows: TGTGCCAGCAGTCCCCCGGGACAGGGATCACCCCTCCACTTT. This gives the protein CASSPPGQGSPLHF.

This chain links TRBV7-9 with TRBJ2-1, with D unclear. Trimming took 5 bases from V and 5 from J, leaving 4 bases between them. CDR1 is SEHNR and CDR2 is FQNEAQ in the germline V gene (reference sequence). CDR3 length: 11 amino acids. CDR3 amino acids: CASSKHNEQFF. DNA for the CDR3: TGTGCCAGCAGCAAACACAATGAGCAGTTCTTC.

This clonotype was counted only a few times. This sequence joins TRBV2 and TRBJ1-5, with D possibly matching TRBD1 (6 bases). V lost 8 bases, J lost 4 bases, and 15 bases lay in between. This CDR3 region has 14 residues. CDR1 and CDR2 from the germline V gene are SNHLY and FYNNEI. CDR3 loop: CASAPQGRNQPQHF. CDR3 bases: TGTGCCAGCGCCCCGCAGGGGAGGAATCAGCCCCAGCATTTT. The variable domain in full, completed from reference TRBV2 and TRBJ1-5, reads EPEVTQTPSHQVTQMGQEVILRCVPISNHLYFYWYRQILGQKVEFLVSFYNNEISEKSEIFDDQFSVERPDGSNFTLKIRSTKLEDSAMYFCASAPQGRNQPQHFGDGTRLSIL.

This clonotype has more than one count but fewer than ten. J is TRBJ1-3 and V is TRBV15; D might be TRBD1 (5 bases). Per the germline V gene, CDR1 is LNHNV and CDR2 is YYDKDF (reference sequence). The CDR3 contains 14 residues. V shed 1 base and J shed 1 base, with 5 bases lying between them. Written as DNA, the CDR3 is TGTGCCACCAGCAGAGCAGGGTCTGGAAACACCATATATTTT. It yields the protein CATSRAGSGNTIYF.

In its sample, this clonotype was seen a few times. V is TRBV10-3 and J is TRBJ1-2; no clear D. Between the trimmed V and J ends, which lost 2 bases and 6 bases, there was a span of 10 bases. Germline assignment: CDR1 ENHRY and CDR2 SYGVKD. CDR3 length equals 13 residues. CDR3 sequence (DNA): TGTGCCATCAGTGAGCCTAGCCTGGATGGCTACACCTTC. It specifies CAISEPSLDGYTF.

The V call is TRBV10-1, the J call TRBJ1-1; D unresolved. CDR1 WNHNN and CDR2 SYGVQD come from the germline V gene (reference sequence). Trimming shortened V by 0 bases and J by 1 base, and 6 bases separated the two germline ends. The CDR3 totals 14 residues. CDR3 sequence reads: CASSESTGNTEAFF. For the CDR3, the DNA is TGCGCCAGCAGTGAGTCAACGGGGAACACTGAAGCTTTCTTT.

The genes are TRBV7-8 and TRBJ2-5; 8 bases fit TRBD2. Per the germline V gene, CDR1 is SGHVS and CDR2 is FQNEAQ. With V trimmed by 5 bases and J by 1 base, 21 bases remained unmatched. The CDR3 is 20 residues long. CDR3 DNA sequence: TGTGCCAGCAGCCCTGGGTTGGGACTAGGGCAAGCCCCGCTCCAAGAGACCCAGTACTTC. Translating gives CASSPGLGLGQAPLQETQYF.

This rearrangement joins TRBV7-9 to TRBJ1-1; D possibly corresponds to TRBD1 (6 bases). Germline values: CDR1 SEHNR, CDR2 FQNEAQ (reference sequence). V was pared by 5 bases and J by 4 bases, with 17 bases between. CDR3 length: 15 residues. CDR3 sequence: CASSPWTGGGTEAFF. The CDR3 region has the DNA TGTGCCAGCAGCCCATGGACGGGAGGGGGCACTGAAGCTTTCTTT.

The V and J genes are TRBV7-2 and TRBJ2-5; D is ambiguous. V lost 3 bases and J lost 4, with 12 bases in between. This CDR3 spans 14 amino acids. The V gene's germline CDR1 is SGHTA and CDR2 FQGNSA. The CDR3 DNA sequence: TGTGCCAGCAGCTTTAGTGAGGTTCGAGAGACCCAGTACTTC. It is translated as CASSFSEVRETQYF.

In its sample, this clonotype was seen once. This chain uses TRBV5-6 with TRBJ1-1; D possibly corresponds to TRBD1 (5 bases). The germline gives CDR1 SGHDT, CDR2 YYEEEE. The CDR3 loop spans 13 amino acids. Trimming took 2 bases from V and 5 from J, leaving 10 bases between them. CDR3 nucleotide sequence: TGTGCCAGCAGCTTTGGAGGGGCTACTGAAGCTTTCTTT. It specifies CASSFGGATEAFF.

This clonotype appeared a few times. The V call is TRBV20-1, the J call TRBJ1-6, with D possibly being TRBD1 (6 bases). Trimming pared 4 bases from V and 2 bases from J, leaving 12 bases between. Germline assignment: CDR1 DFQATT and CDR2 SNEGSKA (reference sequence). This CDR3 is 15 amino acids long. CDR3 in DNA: TGCAGTGCTATTGGCGCAGGGGCCTATAATTCACCCCTCCACTTT. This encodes CSAIGAGAYNSPLHF.

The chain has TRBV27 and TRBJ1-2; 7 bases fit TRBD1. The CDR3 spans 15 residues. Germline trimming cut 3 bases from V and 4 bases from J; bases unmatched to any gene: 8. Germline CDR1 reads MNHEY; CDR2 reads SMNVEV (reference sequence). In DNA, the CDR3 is TGTGCCAGCAGTTTCTCCCCAAGGACAGGCTATGGCTACACCTTC. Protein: CASSFSPRTGYGYTF.

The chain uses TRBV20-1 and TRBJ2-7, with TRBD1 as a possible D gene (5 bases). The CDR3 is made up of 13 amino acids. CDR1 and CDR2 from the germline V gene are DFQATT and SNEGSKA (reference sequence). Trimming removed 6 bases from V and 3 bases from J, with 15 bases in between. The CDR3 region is CSALLKQGYEQYF. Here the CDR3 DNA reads TGCAGTGCCCTACTCAAGCAGGGCTACGAGCAGTACTTC.

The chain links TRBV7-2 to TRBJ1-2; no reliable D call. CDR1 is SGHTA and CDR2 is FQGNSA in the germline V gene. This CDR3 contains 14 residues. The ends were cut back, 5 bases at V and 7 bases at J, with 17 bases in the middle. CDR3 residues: CASSPRRLPLGYTF. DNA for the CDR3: TGTGCCAGCAGCCCGCGTCGACTCCCCCTTGGCTACACCTTC. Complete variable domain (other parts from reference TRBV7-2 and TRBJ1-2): GAGVSQSPSNKVTEKGKDVELRCDPISGHTALYWYRQSLGQGLEFLIYFQGNSAPDKSGLPSDRFSAERTGGSVSTLTIQRTQQEDSAVYLCASSPRRLPLGYTFGSGTRLTVV.

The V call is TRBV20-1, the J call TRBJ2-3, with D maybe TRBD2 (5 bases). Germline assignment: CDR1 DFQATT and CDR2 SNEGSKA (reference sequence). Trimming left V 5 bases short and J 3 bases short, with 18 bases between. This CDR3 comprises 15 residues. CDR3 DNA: TGCAGTGCTGTAGACGCGGGTATAGGAACAGATACGCAGTATTTT. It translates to CSAVDAGIGTDTQYF.

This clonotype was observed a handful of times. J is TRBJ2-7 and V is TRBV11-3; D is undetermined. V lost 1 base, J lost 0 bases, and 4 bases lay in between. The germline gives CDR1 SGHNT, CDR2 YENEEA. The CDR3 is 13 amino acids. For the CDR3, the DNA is TGTGCCAGCAGCTTAGGGCCCTCCTACGAGCAGTACTTC. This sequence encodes CASSLGPSYEQYF.

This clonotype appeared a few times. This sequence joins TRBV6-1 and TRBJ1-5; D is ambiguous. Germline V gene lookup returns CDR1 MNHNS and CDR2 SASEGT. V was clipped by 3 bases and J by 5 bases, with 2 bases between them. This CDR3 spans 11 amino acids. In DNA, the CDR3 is TGTGCCAGCAGTGACCATCAGCCCCAGCATTTT. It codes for CASSDHQPQHF.

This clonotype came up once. The CDR3 bases are TGTGCCAGCAGCTTATCAGGGGTTAAAGAGACCCAGTACTTC. Protein: CASSLSGVKETQYF. The chain couples TRBV11-2 to TRBJ2-5, with a tentative D call TRBD1 (6 bases). V shed 2 bases and J shed 3 bases, with 10 bases lying between them. The germline V gene encodes CDR1 SGHAT and CDR2 FQNNGV. This CDR3 has 14 amino acids.

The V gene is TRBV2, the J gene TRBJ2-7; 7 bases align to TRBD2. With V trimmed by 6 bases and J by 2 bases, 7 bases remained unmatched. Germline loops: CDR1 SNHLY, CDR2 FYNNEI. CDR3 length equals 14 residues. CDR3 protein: CASRSGTTAYEQYF. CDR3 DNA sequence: TGTGCCAGCAGGTCCGGGACTACAGCCTACGAGCAGTACTTC.

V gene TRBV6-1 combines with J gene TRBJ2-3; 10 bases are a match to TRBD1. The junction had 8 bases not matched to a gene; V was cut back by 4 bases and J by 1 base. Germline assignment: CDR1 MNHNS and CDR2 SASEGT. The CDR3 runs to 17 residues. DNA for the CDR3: TGTGCCAGCAGTGCGACAGGGGGCGCATTTGGCACAGATACGCAGTATTTT. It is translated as CASSATGGAFGTDTQYF.